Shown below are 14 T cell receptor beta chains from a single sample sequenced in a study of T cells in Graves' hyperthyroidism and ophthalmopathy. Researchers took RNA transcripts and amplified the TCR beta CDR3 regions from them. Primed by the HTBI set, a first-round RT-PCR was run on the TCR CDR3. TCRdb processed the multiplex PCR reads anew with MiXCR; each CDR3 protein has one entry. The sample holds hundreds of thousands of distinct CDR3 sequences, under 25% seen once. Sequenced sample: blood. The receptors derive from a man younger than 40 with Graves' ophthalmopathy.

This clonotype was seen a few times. CDR3 bases: TGTGCCAGCAGCAGGACAGAGACTCGCACAGATACGCAGTATTTT. As protein: CASSRTETRTDTQYF. The rearrangement uses TRBV5-4 and TRBJ2-3, with a weak D call TRBD1 (6 bases). Between the trimmed V and J ends, which lost 4 bases and 1 base, there was a span of 13 bases. The V gene's germline CDR1 is SGHNT and CDR2 YYREEE (reference sequence). This CDR3 comprises 15 residues.

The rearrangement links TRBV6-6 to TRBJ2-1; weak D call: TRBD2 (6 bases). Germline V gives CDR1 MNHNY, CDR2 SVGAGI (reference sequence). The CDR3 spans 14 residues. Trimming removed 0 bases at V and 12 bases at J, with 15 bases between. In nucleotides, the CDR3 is TGTGCCAGCAGTTACTCTCGGGAGACTGACGCGCAGTTCTTC. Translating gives CASSYSRETDAQFF.

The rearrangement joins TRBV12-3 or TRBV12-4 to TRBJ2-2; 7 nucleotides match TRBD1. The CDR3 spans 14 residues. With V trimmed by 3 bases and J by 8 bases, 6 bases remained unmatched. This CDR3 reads CASSLGTAKGELFF. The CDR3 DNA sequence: TGTGCCAGCAGTTTGGGGACAGCCAAGGGGGAGCTGTTTTTT.

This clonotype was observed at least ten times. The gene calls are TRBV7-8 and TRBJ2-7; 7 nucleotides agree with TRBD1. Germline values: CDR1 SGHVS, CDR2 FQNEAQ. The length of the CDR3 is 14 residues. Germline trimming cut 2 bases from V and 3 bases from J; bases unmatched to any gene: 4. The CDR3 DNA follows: TGTGCCAGCAGCTTAAGGGACAGATTCTACGAGCAGTACTTC. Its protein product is CASSLRDRFYEQYF.

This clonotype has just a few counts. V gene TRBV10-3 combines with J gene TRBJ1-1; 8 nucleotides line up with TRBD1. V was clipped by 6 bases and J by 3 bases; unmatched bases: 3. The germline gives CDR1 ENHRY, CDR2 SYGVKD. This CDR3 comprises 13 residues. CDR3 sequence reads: CAIRKDRDTEAFF. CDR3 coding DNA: TGTGCCATCAGAAAGGACAGGGACACTGAAGCTTTCTTT.

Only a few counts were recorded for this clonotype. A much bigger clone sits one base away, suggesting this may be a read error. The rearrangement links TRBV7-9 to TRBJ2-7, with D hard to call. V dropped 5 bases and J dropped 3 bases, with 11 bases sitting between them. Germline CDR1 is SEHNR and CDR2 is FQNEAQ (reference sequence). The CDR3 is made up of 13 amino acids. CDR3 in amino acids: CASSRRSYYEQYF. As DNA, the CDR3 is TGTGCCAGCAGCCGGAGATCGTACTACGAGCAGTACTTC.

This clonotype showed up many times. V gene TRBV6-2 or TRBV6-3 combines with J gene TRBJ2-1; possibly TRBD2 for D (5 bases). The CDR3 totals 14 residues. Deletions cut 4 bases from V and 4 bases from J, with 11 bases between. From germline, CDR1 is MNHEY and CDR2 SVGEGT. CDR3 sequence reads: CASSWSGTYNEQFF. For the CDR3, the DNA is TGTGCCAGCAGTTGGAGCGGTACTTACAATGAGCAGTTCTTC.

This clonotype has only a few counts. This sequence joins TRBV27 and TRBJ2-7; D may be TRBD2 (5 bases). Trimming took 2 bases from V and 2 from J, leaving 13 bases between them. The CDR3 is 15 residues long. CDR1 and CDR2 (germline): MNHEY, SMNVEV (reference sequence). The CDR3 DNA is TGTGCCAGCAGTTTAACGACGGGATTGACCTACGAGCAGTACTTC. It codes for CASSLTTGLTYEQYF.

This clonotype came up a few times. CDR3 in amino acids: CASTRRTGSTEAFF. The CDR3 nucleotides read TGTGCCAGTACCAGGAGGACAGGGTCCACTGAAGCTTTCTTT. The chain recombines TRBV19 with TRBJ1-1; TRBD1 agrees at 8 bases. V lost 7 bases, J lost 4 bases, and 8 bases stayed unmatched. Germline V CDR1 and CDR2: LNHDA, SQIVND (reference sequence). This CDR3 has 14 amino acids.

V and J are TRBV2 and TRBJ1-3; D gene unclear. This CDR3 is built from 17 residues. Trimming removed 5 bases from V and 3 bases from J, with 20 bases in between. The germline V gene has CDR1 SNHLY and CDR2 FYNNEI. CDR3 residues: CASSPSPSDIYGNTIYF. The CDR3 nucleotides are TGTGCCAGCAGTCCAAGCCCCTCTGACATATATGGAAACACCATATATTTT.

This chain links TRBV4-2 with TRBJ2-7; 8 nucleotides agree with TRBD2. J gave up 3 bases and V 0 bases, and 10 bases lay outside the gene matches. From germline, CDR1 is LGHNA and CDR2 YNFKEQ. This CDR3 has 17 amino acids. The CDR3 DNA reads TGTGCCAGCAGCCAAGAACCCCCTAGCGGGTACTACTACGAGCAGTACTTC. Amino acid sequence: CASSQEPPSGYYYEQYF.

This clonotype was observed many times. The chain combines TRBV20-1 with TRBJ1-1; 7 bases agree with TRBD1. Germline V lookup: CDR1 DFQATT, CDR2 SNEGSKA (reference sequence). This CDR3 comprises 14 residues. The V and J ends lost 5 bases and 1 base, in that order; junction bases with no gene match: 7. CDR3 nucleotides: TGCAGTGCTCCTCGAGGGGGCCCGAACACTGAAGCTTTCTTT. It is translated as CSAPRGGPNTEAFF.

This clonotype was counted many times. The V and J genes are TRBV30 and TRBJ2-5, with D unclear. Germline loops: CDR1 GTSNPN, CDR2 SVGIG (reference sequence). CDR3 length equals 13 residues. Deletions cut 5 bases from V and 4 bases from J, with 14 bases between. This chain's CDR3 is CAWRISESETQYF. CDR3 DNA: TGTGCCTGGCGCATTTCTGAGTCAGAGACCCAGTACTTC.

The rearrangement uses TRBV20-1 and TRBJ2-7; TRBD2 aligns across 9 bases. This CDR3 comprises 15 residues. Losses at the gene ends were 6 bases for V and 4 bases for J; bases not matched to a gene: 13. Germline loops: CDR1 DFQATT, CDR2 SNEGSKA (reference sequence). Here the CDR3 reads CSARSGQRGVYEQYF. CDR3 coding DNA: TGCAGTGCACGTTCAGGACAGCGGGGGGTGTACGAGCAGTACTTC.